One and the same sample provided the 19 T cell receptor beta chains below, sequenced in a study of shared clonotypes between healthy human individuals. TCRdb's table, derived via immunoSEQ multiplex PCR, lists solely in-frame clones and lacks some. The sample records some 240,000 clones, 60% to 80% being singletons. Sample: memory CD4+ T cells sorted from blood. Sample subset: CD45RA-negative fraction. These receptors originate from a man aged 25-45 years in good health.

On this clone itself: A read error is the likely source, as a far larger clone sits one nucleotide away. The chain recombines TRBV18 with TRBJ2-7; 9 bases fit TRBD1. This CDR3 contains 15 residues. CDR1 and CDR2 from the germline V gene are KGHSH and LQKENI. The CDR3 here is CANSPSGQGLYEQYF. The CDR3 region has the DNA TGTGCCAACTCACCATCGGGACAGGGTCTCTACGAGCAGTACTTC.

The rearrangement uses TRBV5-1 and TRBJ1-1, with D possibly TRBD1 on 6 matching bases. There are 16 residues in the CDR3. V was clipped by 4 bases and J by 1 base, with 17 bases between them. Looked up from germline, CDR1 is SGHRS and CDR2 is YFSETQ. The CDR3, as DNA: TGCGCCAGCAGCCCGCTAGGGGGGCTCGCGAACACTGAAGCTTTCTTT. Translating gives CASSPLGGLANTEAFF.

The chain recombines TRBV7-9 with TRBJ2-7, with D perhaps being TRBD1 or TRBD2 (5 bases each). The CDR3 contains 14 residues. V lost 5 bases, J lost 0 bases, and 11 bases lay in between. CDR1 and CDR2 from the germline V gene are SEHNR and FQNEAQ (reference sequence). The CDR3 sequence is CASSPGALSYEQYF. The CDR3 DNA reads as TGTGCCAGCAGCCCCGGGGCCCTCTCCTACGAGCAGTACTTC.

This chain joins TRBV27 and TRBJ2-7; TRBD2 matches at 11 bases. Trimming took 6 bases from V and 4 from J; bases not matched to a gene: 8. This CDR3 has 15 amino acids. The V gene's germline CDR1 is MNHEY and CDR2 SMNVEV (reference sequence). The CDR3 DNA reads as TGTGCCAGCAGCACCAGACTAGCGGGGATTTACGAGCAGTACTTC. Protein: CASSTRLAGIYEQYF.

The table lists this clone with many counts. The chain joins TRBV18 to TRBJ1-5; D is unresolved. Trimming stripped 4 bases from V and 4 bases from J, with 11 bases between. This CDR3 has 14 amino acids. Germline loops: CDR1 KGHSH, CDR2 LQKENI. CDR3: CASSHTPRNQPQHF. CDR3 nucleotide sequence: TGTGCCAGCTCACATACCCCCAGGAATCAGCCCCAGCATTTT.

The chain joins TRBV5-1 to TRBJ2-1; D unresolved. The CDR3 sequence is 14 residues long. Germline CDR1 and CDR2: SGHRS and YFSETQ. Trimming removed 4 bases from V and 7 bases from J, with 15 bases in between. CDR3 bases: TGCGCCAGCAGCAAGGACCTAGGAGTGAATGAGCAGTTCTTC. Amino acid sequence: CASSKDLGVNEQFF.

This clone was counted only a few times. The chain couples TRBV7-9 to TRBJ1-2; D is unclear. Germline-derived CDR1 and CDR2 are SEHNR and FQNEAQ (reference sequence). The CDR3 consists of 13 residues. Trimming took off 8 bases at V and 3 bases at J, with 13 bases between the two ends. The CDR3 DNA is TGTGCCAGCTCCCAAGGGTTAGACTATGGCTACACCTTC. It encodes CASSQGLDYGYTF.

The chain is built from TRBV2 and TRBJ2-7; possible D gene TRBD2, 6 bases. The germline V gene encodes CDR1 SNHLY and CDR2 FYNNEI. The CDR3 spans 15 residues. Trimming took 8 bases from V and 2 from J, leaving 19 bases between them. CDR3 protein: CASGGTGPFPYEQYF. The CDR3 nucleotides read TGTGCCAGCGGAGGGACTGGACCCTTTCCCTACGAGCAGTACTTC.

The rearrangement uses TRBV27 and TRBJ2-7, with TRBD2 identical over 10 bases. Germline values: CDR1 MNHEY, CDR2 SMNVEV (reference sequence). This CDR3 comprises 15 residues. V was pared by 3 bases and J by 6 bases, with 8 bases of the junction left unmatched. Here the CDR3 reads CASSLGLAGVLEQYF. The CDR3 DNA follows: TGTGCCAGCAGTTTGGGGCTAGCGGGAGTCCTCGAGCAGTACTTC.

The V and J genes are TRBV11-3 and TRBJ1-5; 7 bases fit TRBD1. V trimming: 7 bases; J trimming: 3 bases; junction bases outside the gene matches: 6. Germline values: CDR1 SGHNT, CDR2 YENEEA. The CDR3 is 14 amino acids. The chain's CDR3 is CASTLDRDNQPQHF. Written as DNA, the CDR3 is TGTGCCAGCACATTAGACAGGGACAATCAGCCCCAGCATTTT.

The genes are TRBV9 and TRBJ2-7; 8 positions agree with TRBD2. Germline CDR1 and CDR2: SGDLS and YYNGEE. The CDR3 runs to 15 residues. Trimming removed 3 bases from V and 1 base from J; junction bases left unmatched: 6. The CDR3 DNA reads as TGTGCCAGCAGCGAGAGCGGGAGTAGTTCCTACGAGCAGTACTTC. It is translated as CASSESGSSSYEQYF. Filled out from reference TRBV9 and TRBJ2-7, the complete variable domain reads DSGVTQTPKHLITATGQRVTLRCSPRSGDLSVYWYQQSLDQGLQFLIQYYNGEERAKGNILERFSAQQFPDLHSELNLSSLELGDSALYFCASSESGSSSYEQYFGPGTRLTVT.

The rearrangement joins TRBV5-1 to TRBJ2-1; D tentatively fits TRBD1 or TRBD2 (5 bases each). Between the trimmed V and J ends, which lost 2 bases and 4 bases, there was a span of 13 bases. The CDR3 length is 15 residues. CDR1 and CDR2 (germline): SGHRS, YFSETQ. CDR3 sequence: CASSLVRESYNEQFF. The CDR3 bases are TGCGCCAGCAGCTTAGTCAGGGAGTCGTACAATGAGCAGTTCTTC.

The chain links TRBV19 to TRBJ1-2; 9 bases line up with TRBD1. The CDR3 totals 14 residues. J gave up 8 bases and V 7 bases, and 11 bases lay outside the gene matches. Germline V CDR1 and CDR2: LNHDA, SQIVND (reference sequence). The CDR3 DNA reads as TGTGCCAGTACCCGGGACAGGGAGTTGAGAGGCTACACCTTC. This sequence encodes CASTRDRELRGYTF.

The chain joins TRBV5-1 to TRBJ2-7, with D maybe TRBD2 (5 bases). CDR1 and CDR2 (germline): SGHRS, YFSETQ. The CDR3 sequence is 14 residues long. Trimming left V 4 bases short and J 6 bases short, with 17 bases between. As DNA, the CDR3 is TGCGCCAGCAGCCCCAGCCGGGGAGTAGTCGAGCAGTACTTC. It codes for CASSPSRGVVEQYF.

The chain carries TRBV28 and TRBJ2-1; D is unclear. The germline V gene encodes CDR1 MDHEN and CDR2 SYDVKM. Deletions cut 10 bases from V and 3 bases from J, with 7 bases between. There are 11 residues in the CDR3. CDR3: CATTLYNEQFF. CDR3 DNA sequence: TGTGCCACTACGCTCTACAATGAGCAGTTCTTC. The entire variable domain, with the rest obtained from reference TRBV28 and TRBJ2-1, is as follows: DVKVTQSSRYLVKRTGEKVFLECVQDMDHENMFWYRQDPGLGLRLIYFSYDVKMKEKGDIPEGYSVSREKKERFSLILESASTNQTSMYLCATTLYNEQFFGPGTRLTVL.

This CDR3 is CASSSTGLGEAFF. The DNA of the CDR3 is TGTGCCAGCAGTTCAACAGGGCTGGGTGAAGCTTTCTTT. This chain links TRBV27 with TRBJ1-1, with D possibly TRBD1 on 6 matching bases. The CDR3 is made up of 13 amino acids. Germline lookup yields CDR1 MNHEY and CDR2 SMNVEV (reference sequence). V shed 4 bases and J shed 7 bases, with 13 bases lying between them.

This clone was seen only a few times. The chain is built from TRBV4-1 and TRBJ2-7; maybe TRBD1 (6 bases). CDR1 MGHRA and CDR2 YSYEKL come from the germline V gene. This CDR3 is built from 15 residues. V shed 4 bases and J shed 2 bases, with 15 bases lying between them. CDR3 in amino acids: CASSLEQGPAYEQYF. The DNA of the CDR3 is TGCGCCAGCAGCCTCGAACAGGGTCCAGCCTACGAGCAGTACTTC.

This clone was observed a handful of times. This sequence joins TRBV6-6 and TRBJ2-6; TRBD1 or TRBD2 may be the D gene (5 bases each). V was clipped by 8 bases and J by 0 bases, with 11 bases between them. The CDR3 covers 15 residues. The germline gives CDR1 MNHNY, CDR2 SVGAGI (reference sequence). The CDR3 nucleotides read TGTGCCAGCCGTGGGGGAATCTCTGGGGCCAACGTCCTGACTTTC. Amino acids: CASRGGISGANVLTF.

The J gene is TRBJ1-5, the V gene TRBV6-1; D may be TRBD1 (5 bases). V lost 3 bases and J 7 bases, leaving 10 bases between the germline ends. Germline CDR1 and CDR2: MNHNS and SASEGT. The CDR3 contains 13 residues. The CDR3, as DNA: TGTGCCAGCAGTGACGTAGGGGTGCAGCCCCAGCATTTT. Amino acids: CASSDVGVQPQHF.